This TCR beta chain was recorded in a study of T cell responses to AZD1222 COVID-19 vaccine. CDR3 size: 12 residues. CDR1 and CDR2 from the germline V gene are MNHEY and SVGAGI. V was shortened by 2 bases and J by 8 bases, with 9 bases between the two germline ends. The protocol was immunoSEQ multiplex PCR, while the TCRdb copy is restricted to in-frame clones and leaves out a portion. The table records about 150,000 clones, about 85% of them present only once. With respect to this clone: Antigen: not known.

The study's findings and limits: The sample set comprised mostly white British donors with more females, and clonal diversity was possibly underestimated.

Sequenced material: peripheral blood, taken on day 0 of AZD1222 vaccination. V gene TRBV6-5 combines with J gene TRBJ1-2; maybe TRBD1 (6 bases). This receptor was taken from an adult in good health. CDR3 DNA sequence: TGTGCCAGCAGTTACATAGGGGGAGGCTACACCTTC. Its translation: CASSYIGGGYTF.